This TCR beta chain was sequenced for a study of control samples from healthy donors and cancer patients. Sequencing was performed with immunoSEQ multiplex PCR; in TCRdb, only in-frame clones are kept and a portion is missing. This sample has 110,000 to 150,000 clones, with about 90% found just once. The sequence came from a man aged 18-30 years in good health. The sequencing input was blood.

CDR3 residues: CASSQGKARPTDTQYF. DNA for the CDR3: TGTGCCAGCAGCCAGGGGAAAGCACGACCCACAGATACGCAGTATTTT. The rearrangement uses TRBV4-2 and TRBJ2-3; D unclear. Germline V gene sequence: CDR1 LGHNA, CDR2 YNFKEQ. Trimming removed 3 bases from V and 2 bases from J, with 15 bases in between. The CDR3 contains 16 residues.